The text below deals with one TCR beta chain. Its antigen is unknown. This sample is drawn from a study of CXCR3-negative and CXCR3-positive naive CD8 T cells (dated by TCRdb to about 2019). For context, the study as a whole: In total, approximately 140 million TRB reads were obtained, which works out to roughly 1.5 +/- 0.3 million reads per library. The diversity and physicochemical repertoire analyses included 11 donors pooled from two independent experiments. For the TRBV-TRBJ cluster analysis, the naive subsets came from 5 or 6 donors, while the memory cells came from 3 donors. General study outcomes and caveats: Compared with CXCR3-negative naive cells, CXCR3-positive naive cells had TRB CDR3s with higher hydrophobicity (lower Kidera factor 4), lower energy, and higher strength and volume indices. Because surface CD5, which is linked to self-reactivity in mice, was comparable between the naive subsets, TCR interaction strength was also inferred from the physicochemical properties of TRB CDR3s. Within the same donor, TRBV-TRBJ usage looked similar between naive CXCR3-negative and CXCR3-positive cells, but memory cells had distinct patterns. Repertoire diversity was comparably high in both naive subsets but much lower in memory CD8+ T cells. Because CXCR3 expression was partially decreased after cryopreservation, freshly isolated PBMCs were used for most assays.

From the germline V gene (reference sequence), CDR1 is MNHEY and CDR2 is SMNVEV. The CDR3 measures 15 amino acids from cysteine to phenylalanine. No DNA is recorded. The sequencer was a NextSeq 550. The Human TCR Profiling Kit (MiLaboratory) was used to prepare UMI-labeled 5' RACE TRB cDNA libraries. The full amount of extracted RNA was used for cDNA synthesis, and the full amount of resulting cDNA was used for PCR amplification. Libraries were prepared in parallel with an identical number of PCR cycles. Per the source publication's procedure: MIGEC and MiXCR extracted about 53,000 +/- 10,000 unique UMI-labeled TRB cDNA molecules per library, requiring at least two reads per UMI. On average, each library contained approximately 40,000 +/- 10,000 functional in-frame TRB CDR3 nucleotide clonotypes without stop codons. Diversity metrics, including normalized Shannon-Wiener and Chao1, were computed in VDJtools after downsampling to 5000 UMI-labeled TRB molecules per sample. VDJtools computed clonotype-size-weighted physicochemical properties of the central five CDR3 residues: interaction energy, strength, volume and Kidera factor 4. TCRdb reprocessed the reads; each CDR3 protein sequence makes one entry, and DNA is unavailable. These V and J calls originate from TCRdb's pipeline instead of the authors' own analysis. The sample's table covers roughly 120,000 distinct CDR3 sequences. Clones ranked in the top ten supply 0.5% to 0.7% of the sample.

Each CD8+ T cell subset was flow-sorted in triplicate, and some 310,000 cells per subset were placed directly into RLT lysis buffer. Naive CD8+ T cells were defined stringently as CD45RO-CCR7+CD27+CD95- to exclude memory contaminants. Peripheral blood mononuclear cells were isolated from buffy coats using standard density gradient centrifugation. Naive CXCR3-negative and CXCR3-positive CD8+ T cells were flow-sorted using a FACSAria III. An RNeasy Mini Kit was used to extract total RNA from the sorted cells. This chain joins TRBV27 to TRBJ2-7; absent DNA, TCRdb's TRBD2 call cannot be checked. The sample was naive CXCR3+ CD8+ T cells from blood. The sample's cell subset or site, from its label and the paper: CD45RO-CCR7+CD27+CD95- naive CD8+ T cells expressing CXCR3 (TNR3+). This sequence was found in a human donor in good health. Some clones in this sample may be carry-over from other donors' samples. The CDR3 reads CASSVTGTSGYEQYF.